Listed below are T cell receptor beta chains from one sample, sequenced in a study of blood T cell repertoires in COVID-19. Profiling relied on immunoSEQ multiplex PCR, and the TCRdb table lists in-frame clones only, not all of them. The sample yields roughly 99,000 clones, about four fifths seen once. Sequencing input: peripheral blood. These receptors originate from a woman over 75 with active or convalescent COVID-19. Each CDR3 is given with its conserved first and last residue. A D gene is named only where the DNA matches it firmly. Clone sizes are given selectively: once, few, many, or a class where the clone is expanded.

J	V	size	D	CDR3	DNA
TRBJ2-7	TRBV6-2/TRBV6-3	-	TRBD2	CASSYSGSGSYEQYF	TGTGCCAGCAGTTACTCGGGTAGCGGGAGTTACGAGCAGTACTTC
TRBJ1-2	TRBV27	-	TRBD1	CASSRRDRDFHGYTF	TGTGCCAGCAGTCGCCGGGACAGGGATTTTCATGGCTACACCTTC
TRBJ1-4	TRBV7-2	few	-	CASSTPAGGGEKLFF	TGTGCCAGCAGCACCCCGGCGGGGGGAGGTGAAAAACTGTTTTTT
TRBJ2-3	TRBV6-2/TRBV6-3	once	-	CASSPHQAPGRGTQYF	TGTGCCAGCAGCCCACATCAGGCCCCGGGCAGGGGTACGCAGTATTTT
TRBJ2-7	TRBV5-1	once	TRBD2	CASSLTSGSSYEQYF	TGCGCCAGCAGCTTGACTAGCGGGAGCTCCTACGAGCAGTACTTC
TRBJ2-7	TRBV4-3	medium-sized	-	CASSQDISSYEQYF	TGCGCCAGCAGCCAAGATATCTCCTCCTACGAGCAGTACTTC
TRBJ2-3	TRBV24-1	-	TRBD1	CATSERQGAIDTQYF	TGTGCCACCAGTGAAAGACAGGGGGCAATAGATACGCAGTATTTT
TRBJ1-6	TRBV5-6	-	TRBD1	CASSSKDRMGSPLHF	TGTGCCAGCAGCTCAAAGGACAGGATGGGGTCACCCCTCCACTTT
TRBJ1-2	TRBV6-4	-	-	CASSVPRQGPNYGYTF	TGTGCCAGCAGTGTTCCACGTCAGGGGCCGAACTATGGCTACACCTTC
TRBJ2-7	TRBV5-1	once	-	CASSFQGHPYEQYF	TGCGCCAGCAGCTTTCAGGGCCATCCTTACGAGCAGTACTTC
TRBJ1-4	TRBV12-3/TRBV12-4	-	TRBD1	CASRITGVEKLFF	TGTGCCAGCAGGATTACAGGGGTTGAAAAACTGTTTTTT
TRBJ1-4	TRBV2	-	-	CASSFPVSTNEKLFF	TGTGCCAGCAGCTTTCCAGTCTCAACTAATGAAAAACTGTTTTTT
TRBJ1-3	TRBV28	-	-	CASKSPGSVSSGNTIYF	TGTGCTTCCAAATCCCCAGGATCGGTTAGCTCTGGAAACACCATATATTTT
TRBJ1-6	TRBV28	-	TRBD1	CASSSQGQGAVRYF	TGTGCCAGCAGTTCCCAAGGACAGGGGGCGGTTCGGTACTTT
TRBJ2-6	TRBV5-1	-	-	CASSIGQPGANVLTF	TGTGCCAGCAGCATCGGACAGCCTGGGGCCAACGTCCTGACTTTC
TRBJ2-5	TRBV5-1	-	-	CASSLGSGGKGILETQYF	TGCGCCAGCAGCTTGGGATCGGGGGGCAAAGGGATATTAGAGACCCAGTACTTC
TRBJ2-7	TRBV7-2	-	-	CASSQAWGVSYEQYF	TGTGCCAGCAGCCAAGCCTGGGGGGTCTCCTACGAGCAGTACTTC
TRBJ1-2	TRBV5-1	-	-	CASSLGLLGEGYTF	TGCGCCAGCAGCTTGGGGCTACTCGGGGAAGGCTACACCTTC
TRBJ2-3	TRBV19	-	-	CASSIWAGSTDTQYF	TGTGCCAGTAGTATTTGGGCAGGGAGCACAGATACGCAGTATTTT
TRBJ1-3	TRBV28	-	TRBD1	CASSSIRQGQGRNTIYF	TGTGCCAGCAGTTCTATCAGACAGGGACAGGGAAGAAACACCATATATTTT